This T cell receptor (beta chain) originates from a study of shared clonotypes between healthy human individuals. Study overall: CD8 memory received one plate per donor, CD8 naive two, CD4 memory three and CD4 naive three.

Notes on the study in general: It was anticipated that sequencing depth would influence how many clonotypes donors shared.

Worth noting for this clone: As yet, its antigen is unknown.

Only in-frame clones appear in the TCRdb table, and some are missing; sequencing was by immunoSEQ multiplex PCR. This sample yields under 600,000 clones, of which approximately 95% are seen a single time; nearly 0.065% belongs to the top ten. Donors, without exception, were Caucasian adults residing in Nashville, Tennessee. Negatively enriched CD4+ T cells were divided by CD45RA into naive and memory. The sequencing input was naive CD4+ T cells sorted from blood. Subset noted: CD45RA+ positively selected. This TCR was sampled from a woman in her thirties in good health.

CDR3 loop: CASSGLADTGELFF. The DNA of the CDR3 is TGTGCCAGCAGTGGACTAGCTGATACCGGGGAGCTGTTTTTT. The V and J genes are TRBV25-1 and TRBJ2-2, with 7 bases fitting TRBD2. J gave up 5 bases and V 4 bases, and 4 bases lay outside the gene matches. CDR3 size: 14 residues. In germline, CDR1 is MGHDK, CDR2 SYGVNS.